Listed below are T cell receptor beta chains from one sample, sequenced in a study of blood T cells in healthy people across ages. One entry per CDR3 protein, called by TCRdb with MiXCR from the 5' RACE reads. Found here are under 1,000,000 distinct CDR3 sequences, under 40% of them singletons; the top ten hold roughly 13%. Specimen: blood. The receptors derive from a man between 18 and 29 years old in good health. Each CDR3 is given with its conserved first and last residue. Fields, in order: V gene, D gene, CDR3 protein. D genes are given only for firm matches.

V: TRBV6-2/TRBV6-3
D: NA
CDR3: CASRTGGDSGANVLTF

V: TRBV12-3/TRBV12-4
D: TRBD1
CDR3: CASSLGDGTDPTDTQYF

V: TRBV15
D: NA
CDR3: CATSTRITTDTQYF

V: TRBV6-5
D: NA
CDR3: CASSDQGTDTQYF

V: TRBV5-5
D: TRBD1
CDR3: CASSPTGRNNSPLHF

V: TRBV7-6
D: TRBD2
CDR3: CASSLTLIGFVREGLQGTQYF

V: TRBV20-1
D: TRBD2
CDR3: CSATPQRGNNEQFF

V: TRBV5-6
D: NA
CDR3: CASSFRVMAKNIQYF

V: TRBV27
D: NA
CDR3: CASSLSGGNEQFF

V: TRBV12-3/TRBV12-4
D: NA
CDR3: CASSPERGRTDTQYF

V: TRBV6-1
D: TRBD1
CDR3: CASSEPTRDRGFGYTF

V: TRBV27
D: NA
CDR3: CASSLLRSADTQYF

V: TRBV7-2
D: NA
CDR3: CASSPEGGRVTEAFF

V: TRBV7-2
D: NA
CDR3: CASSPDPLYTEAFF